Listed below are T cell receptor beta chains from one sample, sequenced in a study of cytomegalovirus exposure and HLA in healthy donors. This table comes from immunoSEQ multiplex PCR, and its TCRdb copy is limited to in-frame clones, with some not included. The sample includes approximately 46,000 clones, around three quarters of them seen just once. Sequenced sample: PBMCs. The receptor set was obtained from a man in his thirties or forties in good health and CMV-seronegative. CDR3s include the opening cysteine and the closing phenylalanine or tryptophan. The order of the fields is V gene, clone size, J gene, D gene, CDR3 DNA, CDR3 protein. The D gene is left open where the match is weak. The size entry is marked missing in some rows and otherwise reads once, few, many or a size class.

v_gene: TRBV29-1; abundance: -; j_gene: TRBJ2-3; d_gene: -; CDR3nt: TGCAGCGTTGTAGACAGGACTAGCACAGATACGCAGTATTTT; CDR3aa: CSVVDRTSTDTQYF
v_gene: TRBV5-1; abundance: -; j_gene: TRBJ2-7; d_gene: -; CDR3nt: TGCGCCAGCAGCTCGTTCACAGGATTCGGCGAGCAGTACTTC; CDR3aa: CASSSFTGFGEQYF
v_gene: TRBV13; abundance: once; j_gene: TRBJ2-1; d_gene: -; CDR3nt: TGTGCCAGCAGTATCTCGGGTTCCTACAATGAGCAGTTCTTC; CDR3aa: CASSISGSYNEQFF
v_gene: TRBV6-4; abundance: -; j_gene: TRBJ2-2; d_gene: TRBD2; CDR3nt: TGTGCCAGCAGTGCGACTAGCGGGAGGTCCGGGGAGCTGTTTTTT; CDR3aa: CASSATSGRSGELFF
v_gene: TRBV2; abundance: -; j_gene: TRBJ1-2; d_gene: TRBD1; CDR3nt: TGTGCCAGCAGGATGACCGGGACAGACCCTGGTGGCTACACCTTC; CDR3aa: CASRMTGTDPGGYTF
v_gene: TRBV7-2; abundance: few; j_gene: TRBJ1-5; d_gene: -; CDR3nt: TGTGCCAGCAGCCCGCCAGGGGGCAATCAGCCCCAGCATTTT; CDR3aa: CASSPPGGNQPQHF
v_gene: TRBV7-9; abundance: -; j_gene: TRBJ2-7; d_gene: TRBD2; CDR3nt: TGTGCCAGCAGCCCAGGAGCGGGGGCGGGGGGCGAGCAGTACTTC; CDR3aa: CASSPGAGAGGEQYF
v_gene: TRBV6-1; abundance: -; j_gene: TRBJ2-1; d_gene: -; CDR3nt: TGTGCCAGCAGTCTTAGTTTCAATGAGCAGTTCTTC; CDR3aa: CASSLSFNEQFF
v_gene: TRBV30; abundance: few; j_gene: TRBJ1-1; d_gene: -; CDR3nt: TGTGCCTGGAGTAAAATTGAGGTAGCTTTCTTT; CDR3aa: CAWSKIEVAFF
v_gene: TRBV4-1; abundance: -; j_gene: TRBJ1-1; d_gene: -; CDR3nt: TGCGCCAGCAGCCCCCCGGTCCTTTCTGGAGGGAGGATGATCTTT; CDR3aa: CASSPPVLSGGRMIF
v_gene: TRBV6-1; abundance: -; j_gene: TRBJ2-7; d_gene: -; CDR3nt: TGTGCCAGCAGTGAAGGGCCACCCTACGAGCAGTACTTC; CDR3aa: CASSEGPPYEQYF
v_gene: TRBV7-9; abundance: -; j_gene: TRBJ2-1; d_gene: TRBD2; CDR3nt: TGTGCCAGCAGACCAACTAGCGGGACCTACAATGAGCAGTTCTTC; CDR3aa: CASRPTSGTYNEQFF
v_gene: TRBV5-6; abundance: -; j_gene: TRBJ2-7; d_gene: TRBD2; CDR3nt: TGTGCCAGCAGCGCCGGACTAGCGAGAAGTTACGAGCAGTACTTC; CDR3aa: CASSAGLARSYEQYF
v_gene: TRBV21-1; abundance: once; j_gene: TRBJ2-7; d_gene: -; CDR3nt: TGTGCCAGCAGCAATTGGGCAGGGGTGAACTACGAGCAGTACTTC; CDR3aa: CASSNWAGVNYEQYF
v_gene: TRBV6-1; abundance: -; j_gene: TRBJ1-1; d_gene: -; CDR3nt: TGTGCCAGCAGTGAAGCCAGCGGACGGCAGTGGAACACTGAAGCTTTCTTT; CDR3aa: CASSEASGRQWNTEAFF
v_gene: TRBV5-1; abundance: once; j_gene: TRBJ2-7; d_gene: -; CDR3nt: TGCGCCAGCAGTCGCGACGGGGGGCAAAGCTCCTACGAGCAGTACTTC; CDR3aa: CASSRDGGQSSYEQYF
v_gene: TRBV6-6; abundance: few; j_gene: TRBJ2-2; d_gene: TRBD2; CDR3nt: TGTGCCAGCAGGGGGGGGTCCGGGGAGCTGTTTTTT; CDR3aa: CASRGGSGELFF
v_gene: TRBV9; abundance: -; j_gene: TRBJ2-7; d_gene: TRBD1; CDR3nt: TGTGCCAGCAGCACGGGACAGGGGCAGCCGTCCGAGCAGTACTTC; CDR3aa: CASSTGQGQPSEQYF
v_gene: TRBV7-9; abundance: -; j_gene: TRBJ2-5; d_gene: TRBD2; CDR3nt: TGTGCCAGCAGCTTAACCTTGGGTAGCGGGATGGAGACCCAGTACTTC; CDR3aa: CASSLTLGSGMETQYF
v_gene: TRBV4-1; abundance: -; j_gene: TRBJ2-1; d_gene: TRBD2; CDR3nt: TGCGCCAGCAGCCACCCTAGCGGGAGAGATGAGCAGTTCTTC; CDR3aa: CASSHPSGRDEQFF
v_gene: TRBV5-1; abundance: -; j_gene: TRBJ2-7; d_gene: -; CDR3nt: TGCGCCAGCAGCTCATCGGCGGGAATGTACGAGCAGTACTTC; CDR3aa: CASSSSAGMYEQYF
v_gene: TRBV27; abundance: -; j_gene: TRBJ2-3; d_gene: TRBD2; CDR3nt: TGTGCCAGCAGTCCCCTAGGACTAGTTCGGGAGGCAGCAGATACGCAGTATTTT; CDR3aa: CASSPLGLVREAADTQYF
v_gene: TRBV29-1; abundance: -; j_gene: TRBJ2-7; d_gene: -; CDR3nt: TGCAGCGTCGCCAGCGGGTTCACCTACGAGCAGTACTTC; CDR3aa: CSVASGFTYEQYF
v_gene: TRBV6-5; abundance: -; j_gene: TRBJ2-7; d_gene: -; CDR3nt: TGTGCCAGCAGTTACTCACGGGGGAGGGGGTACGGGCAGTACTTC; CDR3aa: CASSYSRGRGYGQYF
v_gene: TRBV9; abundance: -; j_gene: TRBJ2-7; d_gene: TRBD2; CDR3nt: TGTGCCAGCAGCGTGGGTAGCGGGAGCTACGAGCAGTACTTC; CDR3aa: CASSVGSGSYEQYF
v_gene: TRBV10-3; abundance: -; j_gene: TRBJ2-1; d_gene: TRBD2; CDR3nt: TGTGCCATCAGTGATAGCGGGAGGGCCACGTCCTACAATGAGCAGTTCTTC; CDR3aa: CAISDSGRATSYNEQFF
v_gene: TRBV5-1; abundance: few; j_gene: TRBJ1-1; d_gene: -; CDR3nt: TGCGCCAGCAGCTTCGGGAAGTCGAACACTGAAGCTTTCTTT; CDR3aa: CASSFGKSNTEAFF
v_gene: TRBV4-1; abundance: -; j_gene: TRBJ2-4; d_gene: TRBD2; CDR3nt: TGCGCCAGCAGCCAAGATTATCGAGCGGGATCGGCCAAAAACATTCAGTACTTC; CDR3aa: CASSQDYRAGSAKNIQYF
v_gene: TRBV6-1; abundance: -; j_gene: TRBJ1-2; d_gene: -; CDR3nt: TGTGCCAGCAGCCCGAACTATGGCTACACCTTC; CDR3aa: CASSPNYGYTF
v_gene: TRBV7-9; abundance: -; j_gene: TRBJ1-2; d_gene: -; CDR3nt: TGTGCCAGCAGCTTAGCAGAGGTGTACACCTTC; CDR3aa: CASSLAEVYTF
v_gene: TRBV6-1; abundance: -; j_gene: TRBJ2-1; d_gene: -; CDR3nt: TGTGCCAGCAGGGGCGGGAATGAGCAGTTCTTC; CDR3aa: CASRGGNEQFF
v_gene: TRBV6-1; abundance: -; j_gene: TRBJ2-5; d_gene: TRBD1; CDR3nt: TGTGCCAGCAGAATCTGGGACAGGCCCCAAGAGACCCAGTACTTC; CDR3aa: CASRIWDRPQETQYF
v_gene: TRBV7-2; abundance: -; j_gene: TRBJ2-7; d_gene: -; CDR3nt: TGTGCCAGCAGCTATCAGGGCTACGAGCAGTACTTC; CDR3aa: CASSYQGYEQYF
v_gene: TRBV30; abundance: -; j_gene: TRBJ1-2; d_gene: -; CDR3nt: TGTGCCTGGAGAGGAACCGGGAGACTAAATGGCTACACCTTC; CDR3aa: CAWRGTGRLNGYTF
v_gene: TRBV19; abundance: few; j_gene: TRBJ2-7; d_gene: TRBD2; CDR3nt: TGTGCCAGTAGTATAGAGACTAGCGGGAGCTACGAGCAGTACTTC; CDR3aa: CASSIETSGSYEQYF
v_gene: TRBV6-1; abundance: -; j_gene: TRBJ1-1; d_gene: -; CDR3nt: TGTGCCAGCAGTGAAGCAGGGGAGAACACTGAAGCTTTCTTT; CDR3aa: CASSEAGENTEAFF
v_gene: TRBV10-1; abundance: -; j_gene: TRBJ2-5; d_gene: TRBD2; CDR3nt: TGCGCCAGCAGTGAATCGGGACTAGCGGAAACCCGTTGGCGAGAGACCCAGTACTTC; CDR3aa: CASSESGLAETRWRETQYF
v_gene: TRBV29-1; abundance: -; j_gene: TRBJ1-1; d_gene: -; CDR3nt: TGTAGCGGCCGACTAAACAGGGTCGACACTGAAGCTTTCTTT; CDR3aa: CSGRLNRVDTEAFF
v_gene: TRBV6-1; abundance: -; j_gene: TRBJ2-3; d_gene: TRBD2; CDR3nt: TGTGCCAGCAGTGAAATTGTAGCGGGAGGACCTGGGGATACGCAGTATTTT; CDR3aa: CASSEIVAGGPGDTQYF
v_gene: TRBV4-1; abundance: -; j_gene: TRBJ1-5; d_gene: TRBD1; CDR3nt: TGCGCCAGCAGCCAAGTCCCGACAGGGACGCGTCAGCCCCAGCATTTT; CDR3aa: CASSQVPTGTRQPQHF
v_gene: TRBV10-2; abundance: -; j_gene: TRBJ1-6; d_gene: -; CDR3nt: TGCGCCAGCAGTGAGAAAGAGTATTCACCCCTCCACTTT; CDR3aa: CASSEKEYSPLHF
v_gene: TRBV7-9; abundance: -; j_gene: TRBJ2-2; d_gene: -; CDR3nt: TGTGCCAGCAGCCCTCTAGTCGGGGAGCTGTTTTTT; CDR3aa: CASSPLVGELFF
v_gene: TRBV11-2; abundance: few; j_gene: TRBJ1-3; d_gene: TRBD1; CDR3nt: TGTGCCAGCAGCTTAGAATCTACAGGGGTCTCTGGAAACACCATATATTTT; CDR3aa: CASSLESTGVSGNTIYF
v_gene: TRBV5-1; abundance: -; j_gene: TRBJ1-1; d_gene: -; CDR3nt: TGCGCCAGCAGCTTGTTCGGGGATACTGAAGCTTTCTTT; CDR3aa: CASSLFGDTEAFF
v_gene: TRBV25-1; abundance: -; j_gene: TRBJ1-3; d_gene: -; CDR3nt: TGTGCCAGCAGTGAAGAAAAGGGGAACCCTGGAAACACCATATATTTT; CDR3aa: CASSEEKGNPGNTIYF
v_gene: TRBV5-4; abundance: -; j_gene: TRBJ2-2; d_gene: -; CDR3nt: TGTTCAGGTAGTCAGCTTGGACAGATCACCGGGGAGCTGTTTTTT; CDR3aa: CSGSQLGQITGELFF
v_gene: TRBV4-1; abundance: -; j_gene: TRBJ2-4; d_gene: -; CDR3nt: TGCGCCAGCAGCAAGGACTCCCGCCGATCAGCCAAAAACATTCAGTACTTC; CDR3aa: CASSKDSRRSAKNIQYF
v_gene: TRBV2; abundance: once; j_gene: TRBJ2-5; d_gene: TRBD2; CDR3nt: TGTGCCAGCAGTGCTACGGTAGCGGGAGACCAAGAGACCCAGTACTTC; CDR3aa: CASSATVAGDQETQYF
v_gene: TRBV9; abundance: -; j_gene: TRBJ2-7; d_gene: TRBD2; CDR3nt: TGTGCCAGCAGCCCCCAGGTAGCGGGGCCCTACGAGCAGTACTTC; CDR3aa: CASSPQVAGPYEQYF
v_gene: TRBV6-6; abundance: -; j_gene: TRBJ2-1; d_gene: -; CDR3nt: TGTGCCAGCAGTCCGGACCTGGGGAGGAGCTACAATGAGCAGTTCTTC; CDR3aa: CASSPDLGRSYNEQFF
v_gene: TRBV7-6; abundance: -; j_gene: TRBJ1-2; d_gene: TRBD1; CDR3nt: TGTGCCAGCAGCTTAACTGGTACAGGGGATGGCTACACCTTC; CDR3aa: CASSLTGTGDGYTF